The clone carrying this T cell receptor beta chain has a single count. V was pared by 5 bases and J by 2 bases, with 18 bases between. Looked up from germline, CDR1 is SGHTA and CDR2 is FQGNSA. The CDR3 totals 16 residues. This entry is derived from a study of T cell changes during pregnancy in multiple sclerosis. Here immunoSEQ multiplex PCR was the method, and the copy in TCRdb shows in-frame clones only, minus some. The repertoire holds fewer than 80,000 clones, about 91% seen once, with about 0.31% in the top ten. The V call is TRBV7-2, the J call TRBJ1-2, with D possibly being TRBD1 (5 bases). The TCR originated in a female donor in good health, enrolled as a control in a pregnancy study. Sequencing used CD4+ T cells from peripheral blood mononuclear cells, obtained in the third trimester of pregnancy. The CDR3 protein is CASSPRRQILNYGYTF. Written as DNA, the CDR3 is TGTGCCAGCAGCCCTAGAAGACAGATTTTGAACTATGGCTACACCTTC.